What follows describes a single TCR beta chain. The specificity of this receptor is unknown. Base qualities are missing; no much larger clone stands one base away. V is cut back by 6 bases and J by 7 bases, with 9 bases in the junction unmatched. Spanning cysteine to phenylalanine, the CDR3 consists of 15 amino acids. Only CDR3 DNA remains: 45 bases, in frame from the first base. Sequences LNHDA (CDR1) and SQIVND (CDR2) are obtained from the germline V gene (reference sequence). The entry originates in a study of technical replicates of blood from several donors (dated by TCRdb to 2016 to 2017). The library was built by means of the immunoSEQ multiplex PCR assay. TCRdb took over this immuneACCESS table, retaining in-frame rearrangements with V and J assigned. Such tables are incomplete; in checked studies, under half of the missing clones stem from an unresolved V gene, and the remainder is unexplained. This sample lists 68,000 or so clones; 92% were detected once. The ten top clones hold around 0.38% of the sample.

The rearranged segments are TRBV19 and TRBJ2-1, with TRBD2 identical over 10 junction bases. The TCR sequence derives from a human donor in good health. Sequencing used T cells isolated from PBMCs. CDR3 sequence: CASSDPGLAWNEQFF. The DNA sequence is TGTGCCAGTAGCGATCCGGGACTAGCGTGGAATGAGCAGTTCTTC.